This entry lists 25 T cell receptor beta chains sequenced from one sample in a study of blood T cell repertoires in COVID-19. Sequenced by immunoSEQ multiplex PCR; TCRdb stores in-frame clones only, minus some. The sample contains about 380,000 clones, 75% to 90% of which appear only once. The sample consisted of peripheral blood. The receptors were sampled from a woman aged 18-35 years with acute or convalescent COVID-19.

This chain connects TRBV6-1 to TRBJ2-3, with TRBD2 identical over 8 bases. Unmatched junction bases numbered 11, after V lost 2 bases and J lost 7 bases. Looked up from germline, CDR1 is MNHNS and CDR2 is SASEGT. This CDR3 has 16 residues. The CDR3 sequence: CASSERIGLAGNTQYF. The CDR3 nucleotides are TGTGCCAGCAGTGAAAGGATTGGGCTAGCGGGCAATACGCAGTATTTT.

The rearrangement uses TRBV5-1 and TRBJ2-2; D may be TRBD2 (6 bases). The CDR3 runs to 16 residues. CDR1 is SGHRS, CDR2 YFSETQ, per germline. V lost 4 bases and J lost 5, with 18 bases in between. CDR3 amino acids: CASSPGTYGGTGELFF. The DNA for the CDR3 is TGCGCCAGCAGCCCCGGGACTTACGGAGGGACCGGGGAGCTGTTTTTT. Variable domain in full (rest from reference TRBV5-1 and TRBJ2-2): KAGVTQTPRYLIKTRGQQVTLSCSPISGHRSVSWYQQTPGQGLQFLFEYFSETQRNKGNFPGRFSGRQFSNSRSEMNVSTLELGDSALYLCASSPGTYGGTGELFFGEGSRLTVL.

The chain has TRBV28 and TRBJ1-2; D might be TRBD1 (5 bases). V was cut by 6 bases and J by 1 base, with 9 bases left in between. CDR3 length: 13 residues. Germline V CDR1 and CDR2: MDHEN, SYDVKM. The CDR3 sequence is CASSPQVNYGYTF. The CDR3 bases are TGTGCCAGCAGCCCACAGGTTAACTATGGCTACACCTTC.

This clone was recorded only once. The chain has TRBV4-1 and TRBJ2-5; TRBD2 matches 15 bases. The CDR3 runs to 17 residues. J was trimmed by 2 bases and V by 0 bases; bases with no gene match: 1. The germline V gene encodes CDR1 MGHRA and CDR2 YSYEKL. The DNA for the CDR3 is TGCGCCAGCAGCCAAGAGGGACTAGCGGGAGGACAAGAGACCCAGTACTTC. Translating gives CASSQEGLAGGQETQYF.

The V call is TRBV14, the J call TRBJ1-1; D remains unclear. CDR3 length: 12 residues. Germline V CDR1 and CDR2: SGHDN, FVKESK. The V end lost 5 bases, the J end lost 6 bases, and 10 bases lay between the germline ends. The CDR3 spells CASSTGFAEAFF. DNA of the CDR3: TGTGCCAGCAGCACCGGTTTCGCTGAAGCTTTCTTT.

V usage is TRBV5-4 and J usage is TRBJ2-2; 9 bases are shared with TRBD2. Germline CDR1 SGHNT, CDR2 YYREEE (reference sequence). J lost 2 bases, V lost 5 bases, and 4 bases had no gene match. This CDR3 has 15 residues. The CDR3 here is CASRPTSGNTGELFF. The CDR3 DNA sequence: TGTGCCAGCAGACCGACTAGCGGAAACACCGGGGAGCTGTTTTTT.

The rearrangement joins TRBV6-5 to TRBJ1-1, with D perhaps matching TRBD1 (6 bases). Germline CDR1 reads MNHEY; CDR2 reads SVGAGI. The CDR3 spans 12 residues. Trimming removed 6 bases from V and 8 bases from J, with 13 bases in between. The CDR3 sequence: CASREDSREAFF. Here the CDR3 DNA reads TGTGCCAGCAGGGAGGACAGCCGCGAAGCTTTCTTT.

V gene TRBV5-1 combines with J gene TRBJ1-5, with 8 bases lining up with TRBD1. Germline assignment: CDR1 SGHRS and CDR2 YFSETQ. The length of the CDR3 is 16 residues. V trimming: 0 bases; J trimming: 7 bases; junction bases outside the gene matches: 9. CDR3 amino acids: CASSLAGTGGGQPQHF. DNA of the CDR3: TGCGCCAGCAGCTTGGCCGGTACAGGGGGGGGACAGCCCCAGCATTTT.

J is TRBJ2-2 and V is TRBV4-1, with 15 bases lining up with TRBD2. V shed 0 bases and J 8 bases; nucleotides not matched to a gene: 4. Germline CDR1 MGHRA, CDR2 YSYEKL. The length of the CDR3 is 17 residues. The CDR3 sequence: CASSQEGTSGRLGELFF. For the CDR3, the DNA is TGCGCCAGCAGCCAAGAAGGGACTAGCGGGAGGTTGGGGGAGCTGTTTTTT.

The chain links TRBV9 to TRBJ1-1; D remains ambiguous. In germline, CDR1 is SGDLS, CDR2 YYNGEE. V lost 4 bases and J lost 1, with 14 bases in between. The CDR3 covers 15 residues. CDR3 in DNA: TGTGCCAGCAGCCCCCGTTTTGAGGGGAACACTGAAGCTTTCTTT. Protein: CASSPRFEGNTEAFF.

This chain connects TRBV7-8 to TRBJ2-2; D might be TRBD2 (5 bases). The CDR3 is made up of 15 amino acids. In germline, CDR1 is SGHVS, CDR2 FQNEAQ. The V and J ends lost 5 bases and 5 bases respectively, with 15 bases between them. DNA of the CDR3: TGTGCCAGCAGCCGACTTCGGACTCGAACCGGGGAGCTGTTTTTT. It yields the protein CASSRLRTRTGELFF.

The genes are TRBV19 and TRBJ1-1; D not certain. V lost 1 base and J lost 7, with 13 bases in between. There are 14 residues in the CDR3. Per germline, CDR1 LNHDA and CDR2 SQIVND (reference sequence). CDR3 protein: CASSIGVAGFEAFF. DNA of the CDR3: TGTGCCAGTAGTATAGGCGTTGCGGGCTTTGAAGCTTTCTTT.

This clone was recorded a few times. The chain is built from TRBV6-5 and TRBJ1-4, with D possibly being TRBD1 (5 bases). V dropped 2 bases and J dropped 8 bases, with 15 bases sitting between them. The CDR3 has 15 amino acids. Germline CDR1 reads MNHEY; CDR2 reads SVGAGI. CDR3 in amino acids: CASSYGGAGREKLFF. The CDR3 DNA sequence: TGTGCCAGCAGTTACGGAGGGGCAGGGAGGGAAAAACTGTTTTTT.

The V and J genes are TRBV2 and TRBJ2-5; TRBD2 might be the D (7 bases). This CDR3 is built from 15 residues. Between the trimmed V and J ends, which lost 3 bases and 2 bases, there was a span of 13 bases. Germline CDR1 reads SNHLY; CDR2 reads FYNNEI. The CDR3 reads CASSDRGGPQETQYF. DNA for the CDR3: TGTGCCAGCAGTGATAGGGGGGGGCCTCAAGAGACCCAGTACTTC.

The genes are TRBV7-9 and TRBJ1-1, with 7 bases lining up with TRBD1. Germline V gene lookup returns CDR1 SEHNR and CDR2 FQNEAQ (reference sequence). Trimming at V came to 5 bases and at J to 5 bases, leaving 5 bases not matched to a gene. CDR3 length: 13 amino acids. In nucleotides, the CDR3 is TGTGCCAGCAGCGCCCAGGGGGATACTGAAGCTTTCTTT. This translates into CASSAQGDTEAFF.

The chain is built from TRBV5-1 and TRBJ1-1; no clear D. There are 13 residues in the CDR3. V was trimmed by 3 bases and J by 2 bases, leaving 8 bases between them. Germline assignment: CDR1 SGHRS and CDR2 YFSETQ. The CDR3 protein is CASSSSYNTEAFF. The CDR3 bases are TGCGCCAGCAGCTCCTCCTACAACACTGAAGCTTTCTTT.

This chain links TRBV5-1 with TRBJ2-5; TRBD2 agrees at 8 bases. V gave up 5 bases and J gave up 1 base; unmatched junction bases: 7. The CDR3 has 15 residues. The V gene's germline CDR1 is SGHRS and CDR2 YFSETQ. The CDR3: CASRPTGGFQETQYF. Here the CDR3 DNA reads TGCGCCAGCAGACCGACGGGGGGGTTCCAAGAGACCCAGTACTTC.

J is TRBJ2-1 and V is TRBV9; 8 bases fit TRBD2. The CDR3 is 16 residues long. The trim removed 0 bases at V and 8 bases at J, leaving 10 bases unmatched. Germline CDR1 reads SGDLS; CDR2 reads YYNGEE. Here the CDR3 reads CASSVVSGGPADEQFF. The CDR3 DNA reads as TGTGCCAGCAGCGTAGTTTCGGGGGGGCCGGCGGATGAGCAGTTCTTC.

This clone has just one count. V and J are TRBV28 and TRBJ2-1; TRBD1 might be the D (6 bases). Germline V gene sequence: CDR1 MDHEN, CDR2 SYDVKM. Trimming removed 4 bases at V and 4 bases at J, with 17 bases between. The CDR3 is 16 residues long. CDR3 sequence reads: CASSWGGGRAYNEQFF. CDR3 DNA: TGTGCCAGCAGTTGGGGTGGGGGCAGGGCTTACAATGAGCAGTTCTTC.

The chain is built from TRBV7-3 and TRBJ1-6; 10 nucleotides agree with TRBD1. The CDR3 sequence is 14 residues long. The junction had 5 bases not matched to a gene; V was cut back by 6 bases and J by 9 bases. The V gene's germline CDR1 is SGHTA and CDR2 FQGTGA. CDR3 nucleotides: TGTGCCAGCAGTTCGACAGGGGGCAGTTCACCCCTCCACTTT. It is translated as CASSSTGGSSPLHF. Variable domain in full (rest from reference TRBV7-3 and TRBJ1-6): GAGVSQTPSNKVTEKGKYVELRCDPISGHTALYWYRQSLGQGPEFLIYFQGTGAADDSGLPNDRFFAVRPEGSVSTLKIQRTERGDSAVYLCASSSTGGSSPLHFGNGTRLTVT.

This clone appeared a single time. The chain couples TRBV6-5 to TRBJ2-3; D possibly corresponds to TRBD2 (6 bases). The CDR3 contains 13 residues. Trimming cost V 8 bases and J 3 bases, with 12 bases left between them. The germline CDR1 and CDR2 sequences are MNHEY and SVGAGI. The CDR3 coding sequence is TGTGCCAGCCGGGAGAGCAGAACAGATACGCAGTATTTT. Translating gives CASRESRTDTQYF.

The gene calls are TRBV6-5 and TRBJ2-7; 8 nucleotides agree with TRBD2. The length of the CDR3 is 15 residues. Unmatched junction bases numbered 12, after V lost 7 bases and J lost 4 bases. CDR1 MNHEY and CDR2 SVGAGI come from the germline V gene. CDR3 in DNA: TGTGCCAGCATCACCTCCACGGGAGGGAGTTACGAGCAGTACTTC. Its translation is CASITSTGGSYEQYF.

The rearrangement links TRBV6-5 to TRBJ1-3, with D perhaps matching TRBD1 (6 bases). Germline lookup yields CDR1 MNHEY and CDR2 SVGAGI. V lost 2 bases, J lost 3 bases, and 11 bases lay in between. The CDR3 covers 15 residues. The CDR3 loop reads CASSYAQGFGNTIYF. In nucleotides, the CDR3 is TGTGCCAGCAGTTACGCGCAGGGGTTTGGAAACACCATATATTTT.

The CDR3 nucleotides read TGTGCCAGCAGTTCCCTTTCTGGGCGGGGCAGAGCCTACGAGCAGTACTTC. Translating it yields CASSSLSGRGRAYEQYF. The gene calls are TRBV28 and TRBJ2-7; TRBD2 might be the D (6 bases). In germline, CDR1 is MDHEN, CDR2 SYDVKM. Trimming took 4 bases from V and 2 from J, leaving 21 bases between them. This CDR3 has 17 amino acids.

As to this clone: Other DNA sequences from this sample encode an identical CDR3 as well. The rearrangement uses TRBV5-1 and TRBJ1-6, with D perhaps TRBD1 (6 bases). The V and J ends lost 2 bases and 6 bases respectively, with 9 bases between them. CDR1 is SGHRS and CDR2 is YFSETQ in the germline V gene. CDR3 size: 14 residues. The CDR3, as DNA: TGCGCCAGCAGCTTAGGACAGTCTAATTCACCCCTCCACTTT. Amino acid sequence: CASSLGQSNSPLHF.